This paragraph reports one T cell receptor (beta chain). Its target is unknown. TCRdb's copy holds only in-frame clones and misses some; the assay was immunoSEQ multiplex PCR. The sample carries tens of thousands of clones, 85% to 90% recorded once. The CDR3 has 14 amino acids. The germline CDR1 and CDR2 sequences are MGHRA and YSYEKL. V dropped 5 bases and J dropped 3; count of bases not matched to a gene: 2. These data come from a study of T cells in localized non-small cell lung cancer. Whole-study results and caveats: Maximal T cell clonality occurred in uninvolved adjacent lung, with tumor ranking below it. In the blood, greater T cell density corresponded to longer overall survival. There were a median roughly 54 of the top 100 tumor clones appearing in adjacent lung.

J is TRBJ1-2 and V is TRBV4-1; 11 nucleotides match TRBD1. This clonotype was sampled from a man aged 40 to 69 with stage I squamous cell lung carcinoma. The material sequenced was peripheral blood, taken before any cancer treatment. This CDR3 is CASSLGQGDYGYTF. The CDR3 coding sequence is TGCGCCAGCAGCTTGGGACAGGGGGACTATGGCTACACCTTC.